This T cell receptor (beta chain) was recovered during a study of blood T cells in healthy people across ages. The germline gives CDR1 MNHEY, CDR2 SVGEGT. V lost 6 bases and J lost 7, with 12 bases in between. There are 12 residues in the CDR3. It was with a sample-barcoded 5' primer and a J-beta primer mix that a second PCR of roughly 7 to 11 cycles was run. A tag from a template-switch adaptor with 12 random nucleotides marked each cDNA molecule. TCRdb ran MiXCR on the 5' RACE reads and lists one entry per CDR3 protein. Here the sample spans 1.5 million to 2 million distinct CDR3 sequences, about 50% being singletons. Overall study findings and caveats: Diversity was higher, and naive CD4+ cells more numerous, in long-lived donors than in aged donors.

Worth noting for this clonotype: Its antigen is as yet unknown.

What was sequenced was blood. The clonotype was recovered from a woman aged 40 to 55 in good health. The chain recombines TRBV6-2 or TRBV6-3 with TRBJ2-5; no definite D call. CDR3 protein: CASRGTLGTQYF. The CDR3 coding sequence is TGTGCCAGCAGGGGCACCCTCGGGACCCAGTACTTC.